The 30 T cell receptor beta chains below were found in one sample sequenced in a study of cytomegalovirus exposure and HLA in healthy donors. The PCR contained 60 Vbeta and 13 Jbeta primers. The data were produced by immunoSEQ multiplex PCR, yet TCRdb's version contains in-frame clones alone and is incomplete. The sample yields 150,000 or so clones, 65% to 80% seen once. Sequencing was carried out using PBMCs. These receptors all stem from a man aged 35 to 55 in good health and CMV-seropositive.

This CDR3 is CASSIKTSGSYEQYF. The CDR3 bases are TGCGCCAGCAGCATCAAGACTAGCGGGAGCTACGAGCAGTACTTC. The rearrangement uses TRBV5-1 and TRBJ2-5; 12 nucleotides match TRBD2. The end of the DNA is better explained by TRBJ2-7, so the J call may be wrong. CDR3 length: 15 residues. Germline V CDR1 and CDR2: SGHRS, YFSETQ.

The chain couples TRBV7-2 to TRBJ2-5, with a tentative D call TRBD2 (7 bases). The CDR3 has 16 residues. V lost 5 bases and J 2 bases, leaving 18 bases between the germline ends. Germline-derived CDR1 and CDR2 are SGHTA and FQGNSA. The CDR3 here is CASSPNWGRGQETQYF. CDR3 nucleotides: TGTGCCAGCAGCCCCAATTGGGGGAGGGGGCAAGAGACCCAGTACTTC.

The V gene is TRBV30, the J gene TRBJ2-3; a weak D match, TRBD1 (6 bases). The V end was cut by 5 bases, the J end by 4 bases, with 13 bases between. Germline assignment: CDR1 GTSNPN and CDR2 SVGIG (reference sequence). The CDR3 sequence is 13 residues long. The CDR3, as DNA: TGTGCCTGGGAGGGGGTTTATCCAGATACGCAGTATTTT. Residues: CAWEGVYPDTQYF.

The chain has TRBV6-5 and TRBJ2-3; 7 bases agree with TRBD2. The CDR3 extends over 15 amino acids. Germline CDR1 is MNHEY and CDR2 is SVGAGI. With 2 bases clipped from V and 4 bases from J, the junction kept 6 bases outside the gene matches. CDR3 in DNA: TGTGCCAGCAGTTACGGGGCGGGAGCAGCAGATACGCAGTATTTT. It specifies CASSYGAGAADTQYF.

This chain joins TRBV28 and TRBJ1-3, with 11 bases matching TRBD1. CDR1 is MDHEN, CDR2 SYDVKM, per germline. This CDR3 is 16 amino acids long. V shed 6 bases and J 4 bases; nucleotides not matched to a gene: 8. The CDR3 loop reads CASRSGTGGYGNTIYF. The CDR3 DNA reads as TGTGCCAGCAGATCCGGGACAGGGGGATACGGAAACACCATATATTTT.

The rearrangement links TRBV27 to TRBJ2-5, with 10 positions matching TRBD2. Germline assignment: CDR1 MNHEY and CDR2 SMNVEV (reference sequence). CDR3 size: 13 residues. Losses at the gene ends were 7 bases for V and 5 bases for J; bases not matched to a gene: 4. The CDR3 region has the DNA TGTGCCAGCACTGTTAGCGGGGGGGAGACCCAGTACTTC. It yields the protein CASTVSGGETQYF.

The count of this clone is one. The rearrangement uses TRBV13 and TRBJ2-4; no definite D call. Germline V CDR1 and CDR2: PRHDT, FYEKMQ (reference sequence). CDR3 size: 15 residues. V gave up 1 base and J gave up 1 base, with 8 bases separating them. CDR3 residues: CASSLAMGAKNIQYF. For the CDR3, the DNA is TGTGCCAGCAGCTTAGCTATGGGCGCCAAAAACATTCAGTACTTC.

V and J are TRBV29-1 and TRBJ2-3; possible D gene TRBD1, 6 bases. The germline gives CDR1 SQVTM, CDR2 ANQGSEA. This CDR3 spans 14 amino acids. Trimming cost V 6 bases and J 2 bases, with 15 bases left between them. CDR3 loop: CSVQGLFITDTQYF. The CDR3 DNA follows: TGCAGCGTCCAGGGGTTGTTTATCACAGATACGCAGTATTTT.

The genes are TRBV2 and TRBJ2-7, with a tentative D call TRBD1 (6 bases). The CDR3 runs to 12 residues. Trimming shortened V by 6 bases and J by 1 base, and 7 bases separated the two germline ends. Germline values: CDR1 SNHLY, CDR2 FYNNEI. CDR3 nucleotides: TGTGCCAGCAGGGGGGCTTCCTACGAGCAGTACTTC. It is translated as CASRGASYEQYF.

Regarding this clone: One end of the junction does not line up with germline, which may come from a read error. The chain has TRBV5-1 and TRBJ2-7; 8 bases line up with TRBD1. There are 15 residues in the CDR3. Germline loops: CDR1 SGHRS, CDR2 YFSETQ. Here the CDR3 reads CASSLQGAVSNEQYF. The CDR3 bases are TGCGCCAGCAGCTTGCAGGGGGCGGTCTCCAACGAGCAGTACTTC.

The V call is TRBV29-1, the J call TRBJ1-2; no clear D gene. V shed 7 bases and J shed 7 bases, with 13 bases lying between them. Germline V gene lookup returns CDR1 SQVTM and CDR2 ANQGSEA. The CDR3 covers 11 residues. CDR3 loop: CSALTPIGYTF. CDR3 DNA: TGCAGCGCCCTTACCCCTATTGGCTACACCTTC.

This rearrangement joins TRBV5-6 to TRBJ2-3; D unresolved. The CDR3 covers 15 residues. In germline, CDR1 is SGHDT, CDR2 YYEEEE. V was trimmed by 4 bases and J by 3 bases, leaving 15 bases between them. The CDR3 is CASSPGGLKTDTQYF. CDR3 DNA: TGTGCCAGCAGCCCCGGCGGCCTAAAGACAGATACGCAGTATTTT.

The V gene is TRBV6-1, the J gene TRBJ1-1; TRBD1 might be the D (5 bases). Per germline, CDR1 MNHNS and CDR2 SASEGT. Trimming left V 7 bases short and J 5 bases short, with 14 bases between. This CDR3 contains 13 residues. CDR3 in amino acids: CASTSRAGTEAFF. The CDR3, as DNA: TGTGCCAGCACCTCAAGGGCAGGGACTGAAGCTTTCTTT.

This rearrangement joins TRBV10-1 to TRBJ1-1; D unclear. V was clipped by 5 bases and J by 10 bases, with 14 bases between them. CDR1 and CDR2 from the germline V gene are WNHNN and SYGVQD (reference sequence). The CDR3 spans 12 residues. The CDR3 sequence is CASSQTGGLAFF. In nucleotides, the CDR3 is TGCGCCAGCAGTCAAACCGGAGGACTAGCTTTCTTT.

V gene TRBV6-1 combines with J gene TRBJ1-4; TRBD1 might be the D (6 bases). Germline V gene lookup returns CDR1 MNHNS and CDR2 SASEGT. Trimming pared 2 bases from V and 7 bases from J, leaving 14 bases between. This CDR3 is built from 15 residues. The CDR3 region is CASSELGGGSEKLFF. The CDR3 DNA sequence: TGTGCCAGCAGTGAATTAGGGGGGGGAAGTGAAAAACTGTTTTTT.

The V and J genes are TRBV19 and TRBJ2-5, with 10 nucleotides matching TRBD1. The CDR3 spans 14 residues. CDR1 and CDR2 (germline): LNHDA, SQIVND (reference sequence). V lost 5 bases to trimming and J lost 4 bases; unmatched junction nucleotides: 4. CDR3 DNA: TGTGCCAGTAGTGGGAGGACAGGGGGAGAGACCCAGTACTTC. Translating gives CASSGRTGGETQYF.

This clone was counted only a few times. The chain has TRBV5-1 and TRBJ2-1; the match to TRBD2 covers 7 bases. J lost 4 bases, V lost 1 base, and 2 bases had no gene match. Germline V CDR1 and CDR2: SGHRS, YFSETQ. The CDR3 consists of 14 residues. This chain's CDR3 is CASSLTGGYNEQFF. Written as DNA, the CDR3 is TGCGCCAGCAGCTTGACGGGAGGATACAATGAGCAGTTCTTC.

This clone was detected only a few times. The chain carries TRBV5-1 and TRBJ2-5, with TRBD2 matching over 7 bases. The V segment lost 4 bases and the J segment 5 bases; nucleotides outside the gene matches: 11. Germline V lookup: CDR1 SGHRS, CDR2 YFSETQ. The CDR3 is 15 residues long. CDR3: CASSPGLDPQETQYF. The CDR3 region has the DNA TGCGCCAGCAGCCCCGGACTAGACCCCCAGGAGACCCAGTACTTC.

CDR3 residues: CASSQGLGLAGAPSYNEQFF. The DNA of the CDR3 is TGCGCCAGCAGCCAAGGTTTGGGACTAGCGGGAGCGCCCTCCTACAATGAGCAGTTCTTC. The chain joins TRBV4-1 to TRBJ2-1; 14 positions match TRBD2. From germline, CDR1 is MGHRA and CDR2 YSYEKL. CDR3 length equals 20 residues. The V gene end was trimmed by 1 base and the J gene end by 0 bases; junction bases not matched to a gene: 8.

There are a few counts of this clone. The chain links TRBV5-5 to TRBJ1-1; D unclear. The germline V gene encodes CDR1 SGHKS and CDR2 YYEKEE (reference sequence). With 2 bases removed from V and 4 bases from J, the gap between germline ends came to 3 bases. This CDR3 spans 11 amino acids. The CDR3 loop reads CASSFITEAFF. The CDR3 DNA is TGTGCCAGCAGCTTTATCACTGAAGCTTTCTTT.

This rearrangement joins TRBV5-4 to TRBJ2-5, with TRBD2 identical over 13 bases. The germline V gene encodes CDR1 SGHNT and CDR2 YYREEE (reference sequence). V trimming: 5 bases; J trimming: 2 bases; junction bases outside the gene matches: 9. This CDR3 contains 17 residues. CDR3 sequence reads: CASRDQGLAGFQETQYF. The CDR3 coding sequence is TGTGCCAGCAGAGATCAGGGACTAGCGGGGTTTCAAGAGACCCAGTACTTC.

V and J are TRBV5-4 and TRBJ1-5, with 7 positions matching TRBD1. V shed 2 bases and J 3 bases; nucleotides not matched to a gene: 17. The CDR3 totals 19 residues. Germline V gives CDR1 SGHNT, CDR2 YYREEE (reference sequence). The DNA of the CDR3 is TGTGCCAGCAGCTTCGTCCTTTCCAGACAGGGCCCTTTCAATCAGCCCCAGCATTTT. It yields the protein CASSFVLSRQGPFNQPQHF.

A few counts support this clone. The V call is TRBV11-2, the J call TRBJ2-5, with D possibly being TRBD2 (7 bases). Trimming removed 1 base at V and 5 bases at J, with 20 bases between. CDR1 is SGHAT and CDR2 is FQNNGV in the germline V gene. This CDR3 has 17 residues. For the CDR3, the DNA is TGTGCCAGCAGCTTAGGTCATTTGGGGGGGCGCAGGGAGACCCAGTACTTC. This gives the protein CASSLGHLGGRRETQYF.

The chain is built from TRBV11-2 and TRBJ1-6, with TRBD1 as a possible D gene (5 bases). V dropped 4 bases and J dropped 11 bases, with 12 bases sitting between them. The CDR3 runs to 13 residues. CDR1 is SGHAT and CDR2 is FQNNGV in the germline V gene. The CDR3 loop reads CASSSYGGTPLHF. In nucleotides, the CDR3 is TGTGCCAGCAGCTCTTATGGGGGGACACCCCTCCACTTT.

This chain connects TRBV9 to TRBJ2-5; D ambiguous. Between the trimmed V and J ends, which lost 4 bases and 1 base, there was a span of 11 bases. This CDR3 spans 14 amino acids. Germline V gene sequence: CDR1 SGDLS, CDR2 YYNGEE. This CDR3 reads CASSSRPLQETQYF. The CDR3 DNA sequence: TGTGCCAGCAGCTCGAGGCCCCTCCAAGAGACCCAGTACTTC.

The DNA for the CDR3 is TGCGCCAGCAGCAGCCGACAGGGAAGCTCCTACGAGCAGTACTTC. It codes for CASSSRQGSSYEQYF. J is TRBJ2-7 and V is TRBV4-1, with 7 positions matching TRBD1. The CDR3 runs to 15 residues. CDR1 and CDR2 from the germline V gene are MGHRA and YSYEKL. The V gene end was trimmed by 5 bases and the J gene end by 0 bases; junction bases not matched to a gene: 7.

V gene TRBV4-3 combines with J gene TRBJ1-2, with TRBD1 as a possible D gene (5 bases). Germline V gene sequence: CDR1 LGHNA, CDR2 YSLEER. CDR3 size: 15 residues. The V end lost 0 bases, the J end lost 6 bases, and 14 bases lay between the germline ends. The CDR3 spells CASSQDIVGVDGYTF. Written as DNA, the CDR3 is TGCGCCAGCAGCCAAGATATCGTAGGGGTAGATGGCTACACCTTC.

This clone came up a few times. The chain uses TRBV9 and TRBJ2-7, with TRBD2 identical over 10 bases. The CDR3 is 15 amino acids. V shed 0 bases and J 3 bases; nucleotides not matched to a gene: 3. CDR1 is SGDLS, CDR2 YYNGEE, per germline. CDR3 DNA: TGTGCCAGCAGCGTAGAGGCTAGCGGGAGCTACGAGCAGTACTTC. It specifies CASSVEASGSYEQYF.

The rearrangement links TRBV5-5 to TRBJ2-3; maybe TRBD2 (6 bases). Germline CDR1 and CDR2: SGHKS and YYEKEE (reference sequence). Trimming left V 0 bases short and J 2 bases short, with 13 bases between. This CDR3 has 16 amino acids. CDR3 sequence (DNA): TGTGCCAGCAGCTTGGACGGGGGAGCCACCACAGATACGCAGTATTTT. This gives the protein CASSLDGGATTDTQYF.

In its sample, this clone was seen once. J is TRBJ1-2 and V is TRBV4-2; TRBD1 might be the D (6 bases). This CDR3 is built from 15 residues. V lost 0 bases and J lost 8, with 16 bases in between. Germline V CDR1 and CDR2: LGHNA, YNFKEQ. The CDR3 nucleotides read TGTGCCAGCAGCCAAGATCGGCGGGGGGCGCGGGGCTACACCTTC. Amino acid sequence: CASSQDRRGARGYTF.